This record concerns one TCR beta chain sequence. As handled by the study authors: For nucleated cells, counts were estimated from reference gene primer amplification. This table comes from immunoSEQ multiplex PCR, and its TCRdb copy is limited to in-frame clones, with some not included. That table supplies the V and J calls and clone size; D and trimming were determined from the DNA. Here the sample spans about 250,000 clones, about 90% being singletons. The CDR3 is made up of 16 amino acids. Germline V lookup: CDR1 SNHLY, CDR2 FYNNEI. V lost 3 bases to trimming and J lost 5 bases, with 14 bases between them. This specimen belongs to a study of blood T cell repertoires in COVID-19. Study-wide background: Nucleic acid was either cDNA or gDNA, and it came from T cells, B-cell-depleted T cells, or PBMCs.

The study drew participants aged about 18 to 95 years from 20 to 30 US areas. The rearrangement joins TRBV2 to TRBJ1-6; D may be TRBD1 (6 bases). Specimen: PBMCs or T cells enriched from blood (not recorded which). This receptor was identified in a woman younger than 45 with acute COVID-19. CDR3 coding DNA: TGTGCCAGCAGTGAGAGACAGGCGAAAGATAATTCACCCCTCCACTTT. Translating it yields CASSERQAKDNSPLHF.